The 10 T cell receptor beta chains below were found in one sample sequenced in a study of cytomegalovirus exposure and HLA in healthy donors. Libraries were prepared by immunoSEQ multiplex PCR; TCRdb keeps only in-frame clonotypes and omits some of them. The sample includes about 120,000 clones, over 65% of them seen just once. Sequencing was performed on PBMCs. The receptor set was obtained from a woman aged 25 to 39 in good health and CMV-seronegative.

V is TRBV7-2 and J is TRBJ1-6; D unresolved. Trimming removed 5 bases from V and 0 bases from J, with 5 bases in between. CDR1 is SGHTA and CDR2 is FQGNSA in the germline V gene. The CDR3 is 14 residues long. CDR3 region: CASSLSSYNSPLHF. CDR3 nucleotides: TGTGCCAGCAGCCTATCCTCCTATAATTCACCCCTCCACTTT.

The chain links TRBV2 to TRBJ2-5, with D possibly matching TRBD2 (7 bases). This CDR3 spans 14 amino acids. Germline V gene lookup returns CDR1 SNHLY and CDR2 FYNNEI. V lost 2 bases to trimming and J lost 5 bases, with 12 bases between them. DNA for the CDR3: TGTGCCAGCAGTGAATGGCGGGGGCTGGAGACCCAGTACTTC. This encodes CASSEWRGLETQYF.

The rearrangement uses TRBV10-1 and TRBJ1-1, with D possibly TRBD1 on 6 matching bases. Germline values: CDR1 WNHNN, CDR2 SYGVQD (reference sequence). The V and J ends lost 8 bases and 2 bases respectively, with 15 bases between them. The CDR3 has 14 amino acids. Here the CDR3 DNA reads TGCGCCAGCTCACAGGGCGGCTCAAACACTGAAGCTTTCTTT. Amino acids: CASSQGGSNTEAFF.

The V and J genes are TRBV7-2 and TRBJ2-1; 9 bases fit TRBD2. There are 15 residues in the CDR3. Per the germline V gene, CDR1 is SGHTA and CDR2 is FQGNSA. The trim removed 3 bases at V and 7 bases at J, leaving 7 bases unmatched. This CDR3 reads CASSFSAGGHNEQFF. CDR3 bases: TGTGCCAGCAGCTTTTCGGCGGGGGGGCATAATGAGCAGTTCTTC.

In DNA, the CDR3 is TGTGCCATCAGTGAGTCGATCGGGAACACCGGGGAGCTGTTTTTT. This sequence encodes CAISESIGNTGELFF. This sequence joins TRBV10-3 and TRBJ2-2; D remains ambiguous. Trimming stripped 0 bases from V and 1 base from J, with 6 bases between. CDR3 length: 15 amino acids. In germline, CDR1 is ENHRY, CDR2 SYGVKD.

The V gene is TRBV6-6, the J gene TRBJ1-5, with D possibly matching TRBD1 (6 bases). Germline V gene sequence: CDR1 MNHNY, CDR2 SVGAGI (reference sequence). Trimming cost V 7 bases and J 10 bases, with 14 bases left between them. CDR3 length: 12 residues. The CDR3 is CASNQGYEPQHF. In DNA, the CDR3 is TGTGCCAGCAACCAGGGGTATGAACCCCAGCATTTT.

The count of this clone is one. The chain carries TRBV29-1 and TRBJ1-4; D perhaps matches TRBD1 (6 bases). This CDR3 comprises 14 residues. Trimming stripped 5 bases from V and 4 bases from J, with 14 bases between. Germline V gene lookup returns CDR1 SQVTM and CDR2 ANQGSEA. The CDR3 nucleotides are TGCAGCGTTTCCCCAGGGGCGGGTAATGAAAAACTGTTTTTT. Protein sequence: CSVSPGAGNEKLFF.

The rearrangement uses TRBV6-1 and TRBJ1-1; D not resolved. The V gene lost 3 bases and the J gene lost 11 bases, with 10 bases spanning the gap. The germline CDR1 and CDR2 sequences are MNHNS and SASEGT. CDR3 size: 11 residues. CDR3 bases: TGTGCCAGCAGTGACCAACGCCGGGCTTTCTTT. It yields the protein CASSDQRRAFF.

The gene calls are TRBV7-9 and TRBJ2-3; 7 bases align to TRBD2. With V trimmed by 0 bases and J by 0 bases, 6 bases remained unmatched. The CDR3 is 17 amino acids. Germline V lookup: CDR1 SEHNR, CDR2 FQNEAQ (reference sequence). CDR3 amino acids: CASSLATSRPSTDTQYF. CDR3 coding DNA: TGTGCCAGCAGCTTAGCGACTAGCCGCCCTAGCACAGATACGCAGTATTTT.

The chain is built from TRBV7-7 and TRBJ2-3; 8 bases fit TRBD2. This CDR3 is built from 14 residues. The V gene's germline CDR1 is SSHAT and CDR2 FNYEAQ (reference sequence). CDR3 DNA: TGTGCTGGACTAGCCCGGAGGCCCACAGATACGCAGTATTTT. It translates to CAGLARRPTDTQYF.